The subject of this entry is one T cell receptor beta chain. Which antigen it targets is not known. As normal controls, peripheral blood was provided by six healthy donors. Library preparation employed bulk RNA-seq. The TruSeq Stranded RNA sample prep kit was used to generate libraries of poly-A-enriched mRNA from an input of 1 ug total RNA. Paired-end sequencing was performed on a HiSeq 2500, with each sample sequenced in triplicate. Each mate in the RNA-seq data had a read length of 125 nucleotides. Per the source publication's procedure: After trimming, reads were aligned to hg38 using STAR v2.7, and quality control was handled by FASTQC, RSeQC and multiqc. Salmon 0.14.1 was used to quantify gene expression levels as transcripts per million (TPM). Principal component analysis suggested that trial, library batch, sequencing batch, treatment regimen and sex did not drive transcriptomic profiles. Following reprocessing of the reads by TCRdb, the data hold one row per CDR3 protein sequence and no DNA is available. The V and J calls and clone size are TCRdb's, not the authors'. The sample table lists roughly 330 distinct CDR3 sequences, over 99% of them with a count of one. The top ten constitute around 4.2% of the sample.

This record belongs to a study of alternative splicing in chronic myeloid leukemia remission (dated by TCRdb to the early 2020s). Context from the whole study: Peripheral blood from chronic-phase CML patients at diagnosis and remission was profiled by RNA sequencing and compared with healthy donors. The median age was roughly 49 years at diagnosis and around 56 at remission, while healthy controls had a median age of 37. Female/male counts of 11/5 were recorded for diagnosis samples, 8/3 for remission samples and 2/4 for controls. For diagnosis, remission and control samples alike, total RNA was extracted from peripheral blood mononuclear cells using Trizol.

Spanning cysteine to phenylalanine, the CDR3 consists of 16 amino acids. Nucleotide data are not available. Via the germline V gene, CDR1 is LGHNA and CDR2 YNFKEQ. Results and caveats for the whole study, not just this receptor: Blood cell composition differed strongly by timepoint, shifting from myeloid progenitor enrichment at diagnosis to mature lymphoid enrichment at remission. At remission, blood cell composition had been reconfigured so that it resembled normal controls enriched in lymphoid cells.

The chain was built from TRBV4-2 and TRBJ2-1; TCRdb reports TRBD2, a call that lacks DNA to check it against. Sample: PBMCs. The source is a person aged 30 to 50 in good health. The CDR3 protein: CASSQDSRGEENEQFF.